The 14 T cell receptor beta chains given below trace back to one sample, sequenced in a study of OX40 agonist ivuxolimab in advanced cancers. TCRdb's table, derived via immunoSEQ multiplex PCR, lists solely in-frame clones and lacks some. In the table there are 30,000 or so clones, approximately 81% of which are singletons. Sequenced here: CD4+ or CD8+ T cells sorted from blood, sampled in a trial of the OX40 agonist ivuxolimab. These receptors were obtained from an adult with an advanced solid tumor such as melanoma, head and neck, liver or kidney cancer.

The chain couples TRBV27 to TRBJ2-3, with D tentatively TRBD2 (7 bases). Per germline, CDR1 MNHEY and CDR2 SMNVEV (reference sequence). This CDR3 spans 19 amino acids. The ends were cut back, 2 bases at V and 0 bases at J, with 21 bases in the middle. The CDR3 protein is CASSLRSFAGAYSTDTQYF. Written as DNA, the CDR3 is TGTGCCAGCAGTTTACGGTCCTTTGCGGGGGCCTATAGCACAGATACGCAGTATTTT.

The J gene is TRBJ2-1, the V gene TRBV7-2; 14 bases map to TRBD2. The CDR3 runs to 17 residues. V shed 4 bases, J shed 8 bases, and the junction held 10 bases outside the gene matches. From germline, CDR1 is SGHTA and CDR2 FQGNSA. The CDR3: CASSWPGLAGELDEQFF. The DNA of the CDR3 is TGTGCCAGCAGCTGGCCGGGACTAGCGGGAGAGTTGGATGAGCAGTTCTTC.

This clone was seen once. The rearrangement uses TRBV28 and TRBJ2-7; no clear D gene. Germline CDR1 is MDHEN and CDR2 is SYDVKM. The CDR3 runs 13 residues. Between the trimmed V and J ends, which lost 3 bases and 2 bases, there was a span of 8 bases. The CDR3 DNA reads TGTGCCAGCAGTTTCAGCATAGCCTACGAGCAGTACTTC. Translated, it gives CASSFSIAYEQYF.

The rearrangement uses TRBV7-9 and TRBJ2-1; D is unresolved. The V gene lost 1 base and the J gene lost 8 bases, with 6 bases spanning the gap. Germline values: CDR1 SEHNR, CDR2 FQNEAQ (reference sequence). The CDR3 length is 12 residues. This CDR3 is CASSLEGHEQFF. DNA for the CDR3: TGTGCCAGCAGCTTAGAAGGCCATGAGCAGTTCTTC.

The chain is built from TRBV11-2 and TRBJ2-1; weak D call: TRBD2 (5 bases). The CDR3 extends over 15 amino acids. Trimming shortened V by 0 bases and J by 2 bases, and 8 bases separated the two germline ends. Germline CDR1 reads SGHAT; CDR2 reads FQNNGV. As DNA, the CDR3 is TGTGCCAGCAGCTTAGATTTTAGCGCCTACAATGAGCAGTTCTTC. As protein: CASSLDFSAYNEQFF.

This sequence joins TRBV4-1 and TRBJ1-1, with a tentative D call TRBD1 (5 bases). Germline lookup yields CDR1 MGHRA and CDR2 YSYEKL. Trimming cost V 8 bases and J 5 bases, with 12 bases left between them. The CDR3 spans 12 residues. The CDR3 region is CASGGGGTEAFF. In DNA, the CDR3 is TGCGCCAGCGGCGGGGGTGGAACTGAAGCTTTCTTT.

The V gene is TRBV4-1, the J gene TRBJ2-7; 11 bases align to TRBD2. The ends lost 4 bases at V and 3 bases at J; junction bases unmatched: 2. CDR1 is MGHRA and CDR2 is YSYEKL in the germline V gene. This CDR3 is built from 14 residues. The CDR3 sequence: CASSPGTSGYEQYF. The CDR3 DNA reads TGCGCCAGCAGCCCTGGGACTAGCGGCTACGAGCAGTACTTC.

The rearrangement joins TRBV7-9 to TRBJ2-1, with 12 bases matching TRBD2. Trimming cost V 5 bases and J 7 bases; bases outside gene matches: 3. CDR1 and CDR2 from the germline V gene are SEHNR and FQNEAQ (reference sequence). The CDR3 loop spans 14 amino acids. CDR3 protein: CASSAGLAGNEQFF. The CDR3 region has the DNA TGTGCCAGCAGCGCCGGACTAGCGGGGAATGAGCAGTTCTTC.

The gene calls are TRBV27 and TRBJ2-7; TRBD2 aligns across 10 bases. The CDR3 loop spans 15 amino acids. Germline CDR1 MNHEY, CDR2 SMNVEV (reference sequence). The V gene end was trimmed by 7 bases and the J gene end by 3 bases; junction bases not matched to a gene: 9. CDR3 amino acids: CASKEIAGGSYEQYF. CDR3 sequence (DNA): TGTGCCAGCAAGGAGATAGCGGGGGGCAGCTACGAGCAGTACTTC.

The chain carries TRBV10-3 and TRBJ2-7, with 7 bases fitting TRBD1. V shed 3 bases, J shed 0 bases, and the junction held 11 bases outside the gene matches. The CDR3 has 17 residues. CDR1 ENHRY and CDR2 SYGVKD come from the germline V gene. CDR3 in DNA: TGTGCCATCAGTGACCTTTACGGACAGGTCAGCTCCTACGAGCAGTACTTC. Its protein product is CAISDLYGQVSSYEQYF.

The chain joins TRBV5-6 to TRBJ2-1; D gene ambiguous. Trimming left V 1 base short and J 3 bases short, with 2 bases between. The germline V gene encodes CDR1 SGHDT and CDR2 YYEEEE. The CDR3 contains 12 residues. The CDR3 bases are TGTGCCAGCAGCTTGAGCTACAATGAGCAGTTCTTC. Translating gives CASSLSYNEQFF.

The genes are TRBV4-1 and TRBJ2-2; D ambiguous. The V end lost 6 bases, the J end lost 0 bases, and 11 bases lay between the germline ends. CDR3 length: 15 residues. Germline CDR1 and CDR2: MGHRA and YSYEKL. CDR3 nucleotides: TGCGCCAGCAGTCTCCGGCCTGCGAACACCGGGGAGCTGTTTTTT. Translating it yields CASSLRPANTGELFF.

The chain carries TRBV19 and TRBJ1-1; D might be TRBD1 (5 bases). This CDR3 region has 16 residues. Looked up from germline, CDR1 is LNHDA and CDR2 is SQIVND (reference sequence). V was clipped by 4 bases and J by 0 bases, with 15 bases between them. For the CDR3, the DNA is TGTGCCAGTAGTAAGGGGCAGAACCCTATGAACACTGAAGCTTTCTTT. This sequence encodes CASSKGQNPMNTEAFF.

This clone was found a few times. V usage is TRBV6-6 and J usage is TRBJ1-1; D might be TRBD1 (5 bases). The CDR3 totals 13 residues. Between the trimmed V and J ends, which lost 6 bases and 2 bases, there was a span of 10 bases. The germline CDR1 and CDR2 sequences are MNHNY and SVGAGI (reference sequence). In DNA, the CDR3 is TGTGCCAGCAGGACAGACAGCAACACTGAAGCTTTCTTT. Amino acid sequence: CASRTDSNTEAFF.